This is a list of T cell receptor beta chains from one sample in a study of blood T cell repertoires in COVID-19. The assay was immunoSEQ multiplex PCR, and TCRdb's table has in-frame clones only and misses some. The sample gives about 90,000 clones, around 90% of which show up once; around 3.4% is in the top ten. The sequencing sample was made of peripheral blood. The receptors derive from a woman in her sixties or seventies with acute or convalescent COVID-19. The CDR3 runs from the conserved cysteine through the conserved F or W. Fields, in order: clone size, D gene, V gene, J gene, CDR3 length, CDR3 protein, CDR3 DNA. A D gene is named only where the DNA matches it firmly. Expanded clones get a size class; other rows say once, few or many, or leave the size out.

clone_size: NA; d_call: NA; v_call: TRBV2; j_call: TRBJ1-5; cdr3_length: 12; cdr3_aa: CASSGSSPPQHF; cdr3_nt: TGTGCCAGCAGTGGATCTAGTCCACCCCAGCATTTT
clone_size: NA; d_call: TRBD1; v_call: TRBV7-8; j_call: TRBJ1-3; cdr3_length: 15; cdr3_aa: CASVHGQGGGNTIYF; cdr3_nt: TGTGCCAGCGTGCACGGACAGGGTGGAGGAAACACCATATATTTT
clone_size: NA; d_call: NA; v_call: TRBV12-3/TRBV12-4; j_call: TRBJ2-7; cdr3_length: 13; cdr3_aa: CASSLVGGYEQYF; cdr3_nt: TGTGCCAGCAGTTTAGTGGGGGGCTACGAGCAGTACTTC
clone_size: NA; d_call: NA; v_call: TRBV12-3/TRBV12-4; j_call: TRBJ1-3; cdr3_length: 11; cdr3_aa: CASSFFLVRSF; cdr3_nt: TGTGCCAGCAGTTTCTTCCTGGTCAGGTCCTTT
clone_size: few; d_call: NA; v_call: TRBV30; j_call: TRBJ1-1; cdr3_length: 14; cdr3_aa: CAWSTGTSNTEAFF; cdr3_nt: TGTGCCTGGAGTACAGGGACAAGCAACACTGAAGCTTTCTTT
clone_size: NA; d_call: TRBD1; v_call: TRBV28; j_call: TRBJ1-2; cdr3_length: 17; cdr3_aa: CASSSTDRGWLHDGYTF; cdr3_nt: TGTGCCAGCAGTTCTACGGACAGGGGGTGGCTCCACGATGGCTACACCTTC
clone_size: once; d_call: NA; v_call: TRBV7-6; j_call: TRBJ2-3; cdr3_length: 17; cdr3_aa: CASSFLRGGPIRDTQYF; cdr3_nt: TGTGCCAGCAGCTTCTTAAGGGGGGGGCCTATTCGGGATACGCAGTATTTT
clone_size: NA; d_call: TRBD1; v_call: TRBV19; j_call: TRBJ2-2; cdr3_length: 15; cdr3_aa: CASSVTGATTGELFF; cdr3_nt: TGTGCCAGTAGTGTAACAGGGGCTACTACCGGGGAGCTGTTTTTT
clone_size: NA; d_call: NA; v_call: TRBV3-1/TRBV3-2; j_call: TRBJ1-5; cdr3_length: 14; cdr3_aa: CASSQGHTNQPQHF; cdr3_nt: TGTGCCAGCAGCCAAGGACATACCAATCAGCCCCAGCATTTT
clone_size: few; d_call: TRBD2; v_call: TRBV10-2; j_call: TRBJ2-7; cdr3_length: 16; cdr3_aa: CASREKTSGSRYEQYF; cdr3_nt: TGCGCCAGCAGAGAGAAAACTAGCGGGAGTAGATACGAGCAGTACTTC
clone_size: once; d_call: NA; v_call: TRBV2; j_call: TRBJ2-1; cdr3_length: 12; cdr3_aa: CASTSSYNEQFF; cdr3_nt: TGTGCCAGCACCAGCTCCTACAATGAGCAGTTCTTC
clone_size: NA; d_call: NA; v_call: TRBV5-6; j_call: TRBJ2-3; cdr3_length: 13; cdr3_aa: CASSRVPTDTQYF; cdr3_nt: TGTGCCAGCAGCCGGGTCCCCACAGATACGCAGTATTTT
clone_size: NA; d_call: TRBD2; v_call: TRBV18; j_call: TRBJ2-7; cdr3_length: 15; cdr3_aa: CASSPGTSDTYEQYF; cdr3_nt: TGTGCCAGCTCACCGGGGACTAGCGATACCTACGAGCAGTACTTC
clone_size: NA; d_call: NA; v_call: TRBV20-1; j_call: TRBJ2-1; cdr3_length: 11; cdr3_aa: CSGGYYNEQFF; cdr3_nt: TGCAGTGGGGGCTATTACAATGAGCAGTTCTTC
clone_size: NA; d_call: NA; v_call: TRBV10-3; j_call: TRBJ1-6; cdr3_length: 15; cdr3_aa: CAISAGGPYNSPLHF; cdr3_nt: TGTGCCATCAGTGCGGGAGGGCCCTATAATTCACCCCTCCACTTT
clone_size: NA; d_call: NA; v_call: TRBV25-1; j_call: TRBJ1-4; cdr3_length: 14; cdr3_aa: CASSGFGGGEKLFF; cdr3_nt: TGTGCCAGCAGTGGTTTCGGGGGTGGGGAAAAACTGTTTTTT
clone_size: NA; d_call: NA; v_call: TRBV24-1; j_call: TRBJ2-3; cdr3_length: 12; cdr3_aa: CATSDSTETQYF; cdr3_nt: TGTGCCACCAGTGATTCGACAGAGACGCAGTATTTT
clone_size: NA; d_call: TRBD1; v_call: TRBV5-1; j_call: TRBJ1-6; cdr3_length: 14; cdr3_aa: CASSLEQGNSPLHF; cdr3_nt: TGCGCCAGCAGCTTGGAACAGGGGAATTCACCCCTCCACTTT
clone_size: NA; d_call: NA; v_call: TRBV11-1; j_call: TRBJ1-2; cdr3_length: 13; cdr3_aa: CASSLESGYGYTF; cdr3_nt: TGTGCCAGCAGCTTAGAGAGCGGCTATGGCTACACCTTC
clone_size: NA; d_call: TRBD2; v_call: TRBV11-2; j_call: TRBJ2-7; cdr3_length: 17; cdr3_aa: CASSLGGLAGIAYEQYF; cdr3_nt: TGTGCCAGCAGCTTAGGGGGGCTAGCGGGTATCGCTTACGAGCAGTACTTC
clone_size: once; d_call: TRBD1; v_call: TRBV5-1; j_call: TRBJ2-7; cdr3_length: 19; cdr3_aa: CASSPSLGPTGGLIYEQYF; cdr3_nt: TGCGCCAGCAGCCCGTCTTTGGGTCCGACAGGGGGCCTCATCTACGAGCAGTACTTC
clone_size: NA; d_call: NA; v_call: TRBV7-8; j_call: TRBJ1-1; cdr3_length: 13; cdr3_aa: CASSENRSPEAFF; cdr3_nt: TGTGCCAGCAGCGAAAACAGGTCTCCTGAAGCTTTCTTT
clone_size: NA; d_call: NA; v_call: TRBV6-5; j_call: TRBJ1-2; cdr3_length: 16; cdr3_aa: CASSYKGGTRHYGYTF; cdr3_nt: TGTGCCAGCAGTTACAAGGGTGGGACAAGGCACTATGGCTACACCTTC
clone_size: NA; d_call: TRBD2; v_call: TRBV6-5; j_call: TRBJ2-7; cdr3_length: 15; cdr3_aa: CASTPTGTSTYEQYF; cdr3_nt: TGTGCCTCGACCCCGACCGGGACTAGCACCTACGAGCAGTACTTC
clone_size: NA; d_call: NA; v_call: TRBV2; j_call: TRBJ2-1; cdr3_length: 14; cdr3_aa: CASRNREGINEQFF; cdr3_nt: TGTGCCAGCAGGAACAGGGAGGGGATTAATGAGCAGTTCTTC